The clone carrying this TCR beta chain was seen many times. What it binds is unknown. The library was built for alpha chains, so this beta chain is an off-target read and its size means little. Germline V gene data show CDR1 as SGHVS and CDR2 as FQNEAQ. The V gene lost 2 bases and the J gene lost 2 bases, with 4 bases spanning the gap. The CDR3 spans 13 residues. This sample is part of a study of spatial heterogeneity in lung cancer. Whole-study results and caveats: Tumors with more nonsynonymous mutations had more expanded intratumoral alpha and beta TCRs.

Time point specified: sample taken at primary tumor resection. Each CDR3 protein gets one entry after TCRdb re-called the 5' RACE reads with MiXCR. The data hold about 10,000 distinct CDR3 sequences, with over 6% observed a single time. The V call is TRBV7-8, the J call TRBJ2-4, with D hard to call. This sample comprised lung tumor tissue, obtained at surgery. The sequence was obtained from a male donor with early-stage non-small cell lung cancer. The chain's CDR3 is CASSLSTKNIQYF. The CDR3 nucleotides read TGTGCCAGCAGCTTAAGTACCAAAAACATTCAGTACTTC.